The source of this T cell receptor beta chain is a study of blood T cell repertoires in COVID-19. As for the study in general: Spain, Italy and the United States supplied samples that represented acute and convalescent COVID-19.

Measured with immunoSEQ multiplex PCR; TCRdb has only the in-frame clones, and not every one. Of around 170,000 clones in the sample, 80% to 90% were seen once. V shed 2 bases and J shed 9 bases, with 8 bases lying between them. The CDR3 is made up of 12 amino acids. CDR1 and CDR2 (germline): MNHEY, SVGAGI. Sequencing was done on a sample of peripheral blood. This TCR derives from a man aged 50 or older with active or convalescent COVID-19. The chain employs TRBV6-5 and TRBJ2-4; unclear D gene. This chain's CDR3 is CASSYERGIQYF. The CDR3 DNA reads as TGTGCCAGCAGTTACGAGAGAGGCATTCAGTACTTC.